This is a list of T cell receptor beta chains from one sample in a study of blood T cell repertoires in COVID-19. Some clones are missing from TCRdb's copy, which holds only in-frame ones; the method was immunoSEQ multiplex PCR. The table has about 280,000 clones, 88% seen once. The sample comprised peripheral blood. These receptors were taken from a woman aged 30 to 39 with COVID-19, enrolled during active disease. The CDR3 runs from the conserved cysteine through the conserved F or W. Fields, in order: J gene, V gene, D gene, CDR3 protein. A D gene is named only where the DNA matches it firmly.

TRBJ1-1,TRBV5-1,NA,CASSSYGDTEAFF
TRBJ1-5,TRBV18,NA,CASSPSEGSPNQPQHF
TRBJ2-1,TRBV13,TRBD2,CASSSEAGAYNEQFF
TRBJ2-7,TRBV6-4,NA,CASSVSSGDSYEQYF
TRBJ2-7,TRBV19,TRBD1,CASSQPGTGSYEQYF
TRBJ1-2,TRBV30,NA,CAWSTDLAYYGYTF
TRBJ2-3,TRBV10-3,TRBD2,CATGLAGSGTDTQYF
TRBJ2-5,TRBV10-3,TRBD2,CAISRTSGRGETQYF
TRBJ1-2,TRBV9,TRBD1,CASSVAQGGAYGYTF
TRBJ1-5,TRBV19,TRBD1,CASRRQGRNQPQHF
TRBJ2-3,TRBV29-1,NA,CSAFGGPREYTDTQYF
TRBJ2-7,TRBV13,NA,CASSRQPYEQYF
TRBJ2-6,TRBV28,TRBD2,CASSRLAGGLHGANVLTF
TRBJ2-7,TRBV18,NA,CASSPRTEDEQYF
TRBJ2-1,TRBV7-3,NA,CASSRSGPLGYNEQFF
TRBJ2-7,TRBV4-1,NA,CASSQVALGSWEQYF
TRBJ2-5,TRBV5-4,NA,CASSLQNLGETQYF
TRBJ2-1,TRBV5-1,NA,CASSFGQGHDEQFF
TRBJ1-6,TRBV30,NA,CAWRGDNNSPLHF
TRBJ1-5,TRBV28,NA,CAASSQGGDQPQHF
TRBJ2-2,TRBV9,TRBD2,CASTGGLAPGELFF
TRBJ2-7,TRBV5-1,TRBD2,CASSTGGGTYEQYF
TRBJ2-3,TRBV9,NA,CASSVEWPEDTQYF
TRBJ1-1,TRBV18,NA,CASSQRGARNTEAFF
TRBJ2-1,TRBV5-4,TRBD1,CASSLGQDSYNEQFF
TRBJ1-2,TRBV27,NA,CASTTLGRADGYTF
TRBJ1-1,TRBV11-2,TRBD1,CASSPLGQLNTEAFF
TRBJ1-2,TRBV6-6,TRBD1,CASSRTGDNYGYTF
TRBJ2-2,TRBV7-9,NA,CASSLGPGKLAGELFF
TRBJ2-3,TRBV5-5,NA,CASSSGSQTSTDTQYF
TRBJ2-3,TRBV19,TRBD2,CASSPGGPTDTQYF
TRBJ2-2,TRBV25-1,NA,CASSEYRDTGELFF
TRBJ2-1,TRBV30,TRBD2,CAWIPGGYEQFF
TRBJ2-3,TRBV3-1/TRBV3-2,NA,CASSHLSSTDTQYF
TRBJ2-3,TRBV4-3,TRBD2,CASSQDLGGSRGTQYF
TRBJ1-1,TRBV4-1,TRBD1,CASSQGPDRTLLTEAFF
TRBJ1-5,TRBV27,TRBD1,CASSTRQGRGNQPQHF
TRBJ1-5,TRBV2,NA,CASSVLDRSQHF
TRBJ1-4,TRBV19,NA,CASRGLGAGEKLFF
TRBJ1-1,TRBV11-2,NA,CASNKRTDWTEAFF
TRBJ1-1,TRBV6-2/TRBV6-3,TRBD1,CASSYKGTGENTEAFF
TRBJ2-3,TRBV7-3,TRBD1,CASSLTGTGGDTQYF
TRBJ2-3,TRBV5-4,NA,CASTSGGPSGLHTDTQYF
TRBJ2-7,TRBV5-1,TRBD1,CASSSFVGQGYEQYF
TRBJ2-5,TRBV7-2,NA,CASSLALREQETQYF
TRBJ2-4,TRBV7-2,TRBD1,CASSPGTGGLLAKNIQYF
TRBJ2-1,TRBV10-1,NA,CASSDSSRQSNEQFF
TRBJ1-6,TRBV10-3,NA,CAISESPGTPLHF
TRBJ1-2,TRBV19,TRBD1,CASEPQGEGYGYTF